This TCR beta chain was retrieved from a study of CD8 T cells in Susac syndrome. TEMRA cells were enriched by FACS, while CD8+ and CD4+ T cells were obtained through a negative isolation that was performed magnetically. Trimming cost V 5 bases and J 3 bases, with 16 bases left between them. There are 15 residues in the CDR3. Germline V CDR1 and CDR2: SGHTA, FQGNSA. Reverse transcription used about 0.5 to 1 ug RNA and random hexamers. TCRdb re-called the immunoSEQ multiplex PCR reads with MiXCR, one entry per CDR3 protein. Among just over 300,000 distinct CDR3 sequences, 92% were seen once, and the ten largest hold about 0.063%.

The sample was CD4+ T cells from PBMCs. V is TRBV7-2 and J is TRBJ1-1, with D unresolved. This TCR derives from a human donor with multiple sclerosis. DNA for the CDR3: TGTGCCAGCAGCCGGCAGACCATGTCCGACACTGAAGCTTTCTTT. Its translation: CASSRQTMSDTEAFF.